The 32 T cell receptor beta chains below were found in one sample sequenced in a study of T cell clonality in common variable immunodeficiency. Clones were read by immunoSEQ multiplex PCR, and TCRdb kept only the in-frame ones, dropping some. Recorded here are roughly 40,000 clones, none singletons. Material for sequencing was peripheral blood mononuclear cells. These receptors came from a person aged 18 to 70 in good health.

In this sample, this clone turned up many times. Read coverage stops 3 residues before the CDR3 terminus; the germline J gene supplies the remainder. This chain links TRBV23-1 with TRBJ1-5; 8 nucleotides agree with TRBD1. TRBV23-1 is assigned to the ORF class and has an uncertain function. This CDR3 is 11 amino acids long. V was pared by 10 bases and J by 9 bases, with 5 bases of the junction left unmatched. The part of the CDR3 DNA that was read is TGCGCCAAGACAGGGGAGGGGCCC. Amino acids: CAKTGEGP. The entire CDR3 protein is CAKTGEGPQHF.

This clone was picked up many times. The read gets to within 3 residues of the CDR3 end, and the germline J gene fills in the rest. The chain recombines TRBV12-3 or TRBV12-4 with TRBJ1-5, with TRBD1 identical over 8 bases. This CDR3 spans 13 amino acids. V was pared by 5 bases and J by 4 bases, with 1 base of the junction left unmatched. CDR3 in amino acids: CASSDRGNQPQHF. The covered CDR3 bases are TGTGCCAGCAGTGACAGGGGTAATCAGCCC.

This clone appeared many times. Coverage ceases 3 residues before the CDR3 finishes, and the germline J gene fills in the end. The gene calls are TRBV29-1 and TRBJ2-7, with 8 bases lining up with TRBD1. This CDR3 is built from 15 residues. J gave up 2 bases and V 5 bases, and 11 bases lay outside the gene matches. The germline gives CDR1 SQVTM, CDR2 ANQGSEA. CDR3 residues: CSVKGQAKSTYEQYF. The CDR3 bases that were read are TGCAGCGTTAAGGGACAGGCAAAATCCACCTACGAG.

Partial CDR3 DNA: TGTGCCAGCAGCTCGGGGGACAGGTCCGGT. It yields the protein CASSSGDRSG. In full, the CDR3 is CASSSGDRSGAFF. J is TRBJ1-1 and V is TRBV11-2, with TRBD1 matching over 8 bases. The missing CDR3 end, 3 residues past where the read stops, is filled in from the germline J gene. The CDR3 spans 13 residues. CDR1 and CDR2 (germline): SGHAT, FQNNGV.

This clone was seen many times. From the germline J gene comes the end of the CDR3, since the read stops 3 residues before it. V is TRBV19 and J is TRBJ1-5; weak D call: TRBD1 (5 bases). V dropped 2 bases and J dropped 0 bases, with 8 bases sitting between them. From germline, CDR1 is LNHDA and CDR2 SQIVND (reference sequence). This CDR3 comprises 15 residues. The CDR3 loop is CASSITQGSNQPQHF. The CDR3 DNA, read in part, is TGTGCCAGTAGTATAACCCAGGGTAGCAATCAGCCC. Filled out from reference TRBV19 and TRBJ1-5, the complete variable domain reads DGGITQSPKYLFRKEGQNVTLSCEQNLNHDAMYWYRQDPGQGLRLIYYSQIVNDFQKGDIAEGYSVSREKKESFPLTVTSAQKNPTAFYLCASSITQGSNQPQHFGDGTRLSIL.

This clone was counted only a few times. Read data end 3 residues before the CDR3 end; the end is taken from the germline J gene. V gene TRBV20-1 combines with J gene TRBJ2-5; TRBD2 might be the D (6 bases). V shed 3 bases and J shed 5 bases, with 16 bases lying between them. Germline assignment: CDR1 DFQATT and CDR2 SNEGSKA (reference sequence). CDR3 length: 14 residues. Incomplete CDR3 DNA: TGCAGTGCTAGCGCCCTAGCGTTCGGGGAGACC. This codes for CSASALAFGET. The full CDR3 protein reads CSASALAFGETQYF.

This clone has more than one count but fewer than ten. The read ends 3 residues early relative to the CDR3; the germline J gene fills the gap. The chain joins TRBV7-9 to TRBJ2-7, with TRBD2 matching 12 bases. The V gene end was trimmed by 5 bases and the J gene end by 3 bases; junction bases not matched to a gene: 5. This CDR3 has 15 residues. Germline V gene sequence: CDR1 SEHNR, CDR2 FQNEAQ (reference sequence). The CDR3 sequence: CASSAASGRGYEQYF. The covered CDR3 bases are TGTGCCAGCAGCGCTGCTAGCGGGAGGGGCTACGAG.

This clone was seen repeatedly, ten times or more. Read sequence stops 3 residues before the CDR3 end, and the germline J gene provides the missing end. The chain couples TRBV7-6 to TRBJ2-2, with D perhaps TRBD1 (6 bases). Per the germline V gene, CDR1 is SGHVS and CDR2 is FNYEAQ. The CDR3 consists of 15 residues. V was clipped by 0 bases and J by 3 bases, with 8 bases between them. CDR3 in amino acids: CASSLATGYTGELFF. The sequenced part of the CDR3 DNA is TGTGCCAGCAGCTTAGCGACAGGTTACACCGGGGAG.

This clone showed up many times. With the read ending 3 residues before the CDR3 end, the germline J gene is used to fill in that end. V and J are TRBV4-1 and TRBJ2-1; possibly TRBD1 or TRBD2 for D (7 bases each). V shed 3 bases and J shed 6 bases, with 18 bases lying between them. The germline CDR1 and CDR2 sequences are MGHRA and YSYEKL. The CDR3 runs to 16 residues. Incomplete CDR3 DNA: TGCGCCAGCAGCCATCGGAGACAGGGAGGGTTCAATGAG. Translated, it gives CASSHRRQGGFNE. The full-length CDR3 reads as CASSHRRQGGFNEQFF.

This clone was seen repeatedly, ten times or more. The sequenced fragment ends 3 residues before the CDR3 boundary, so the rest is inferred from the germline J gene. The chain has TRBV18 and TRBJ1-5; possible D gene TRBD1, 6 bases. Between the trimmed V and J ends, which lost 8 bases and 0 bases, there was a span of 11 bases. CDR1 and CDR2 (germline): KGHSH, LQKENI. The CDR3 totals 14 residues. The CDR3: CASGAGDSNQPQHF. The sequenced part of the CDR3 DNA is TGTGCCAGCGGGGCAGGGGATAGCAATCAGCCC.

This clone was observed many times. The read finishes 3 residues shy of the CDR3 end, and the germline J gene is used to complete it. The chain recombines TRBV12-3 or TRBV12-4 with TRBJ2-3; no firm D call. CDR3 length: 14 residues. V was shortened by 3 bases and J by 4 bases, with 11 bases between the two germline ends. The CDR3 sequence: CASSFNSLPDTQYF. The part of the CDR3 DNA that was read is TGTGCCAGCAGTTTTAATAGCCTCCCAGATACG.

This clone was recorded many times. The read finishes 3 residues shy of the CDR3 end, and the germline J gene is used to complete it. The gene calls are TRBV20-1 and TRBJ2-5; D unresolved. This CDR3 region has 13 residues. Germline assignment: CDR1 DFQATT and CDR2 SNEGSKA (reference sequence). Trimming removed 3 bases from V and 4 bases from J, with 12 bases in between. The CDR3 loop is CSASRVAGETQYF. CDR3 DNA (partial): TGCAGTGCTAGTCGGGTAGCTGGAGAGACC.

This clone occurred many times. The read terminates 3 residues ahead of where the CDR3 ends, so the germline J gene completes it. The rearrangement links TRBV5-5 to TRBJ2-7; tentative D call: TRBD2 (6 bases). Trimming stripped 1 base from V and 3 bases from J, with 14 bases between. Germline V gene sequence: CDR1 SGHKS, CDR2 YYEKEE (reference sequence). This CDR3 contains 15 residues. CDR3 region: CASSLHRLVGYEQYF. The CDR3 DNA, read in part, is TGTGCCAGCAGCTTGCACCGACTAGTAGGCTACGAG. Using reference TRBV5-5 and TRBJ2-7 for the parts outside the CDR3, the full variable domain is DAGVTQSPTHLIKTRGQQVTLRCSPISGHKSVSWYQQVLGQGPQFIFQYYEKEERGRGNFPDRFSARQFPNYSSELNVNALLLGDSALYLCASSLHRLVGYEQYFGPGTRLTVT.

A word on this clone: The read ends 3 residues before the CDR3 terminus; that terminus is restored from the germline J gene. The chain carries TRBV6-4 and TRBJ2-1, with D possibly TRBD1 on 6 matching bases. Trimming removed 0 bases at V and 3 bases at J, with 6 bases between. CDR3 size: 14 residues. Germline loops: CDR1 MRHNA, CDR2 SNTAGT. CDR3 bases read: TGTGCCAGCAGTGACTCGGACAGCTACAATGAG. Translation gives CASSDSDSYNE. The whole CDR3 sequence reads CASSDSDSYNEQFF.

Partial CDR3 DNA: TGCGCCAGCAGTGGGTTTTGCGGGGGGTGCACAGATACG. Its protein is CASSGFCGGCTDT. In full, the CDR3 is CASSGFCGGCTDTQYF. This chain joins TRBV10-2 and TRBJ2-3, with 8 positions matching TRBD2. From the germline J gene comes the end of the CDR3, since the read stops 3 residues before it. This CDR3 region has 16 residues. Germline-derived CDR1 and CDR2 are WSHSY and SAAADI. J lost 1 base, V lost 4 bases, and 7 bases had no gene match.

This clone was detected ten times or more. Read coverage stops 3 residues before the CDR3 terminus; the germline J gene supplies the remainder. The chain has TRBV12-5 and TRBJ1-5; weak D call: TRBD1 (6 bases). Germline V gene lookup returns CDR1 LGHNT and CDR2 FRNRAP. The CDR3 is 15 residues long. The ends were cut back, 5 bases at V and 3 bases at J, with 14 bases in the middle. CDR3 bases read: TGTGCTAGTGGTCAAGGACAGCTTTTCAATCAGCCC. Its translation: CASGQGQLFNQP. The CDR3, in full, reads CASGQGQLFNQPQHF.

There are many counts of this clone. The read gets to within 3 residues of the CDR3 end, and the germline J gene fills in the rest. V and J are TRBV5-1 and TRBJ2-3; no clear D. Germline values: CDR1 SGHRS, CDR2 YFSETQ. CDR3 length: 15 amino acids. V was clipped by 4 bases and J by 0 bases, with 12 bases between them. CDR3 protein: CASSPIAASTDTQYF. Partial CDR3 DNA: TGCGCCAGCAGCCCGATCGCGGCTAGCACAGATACG.

The table lists this clone with a few counts. The read comes to an end 3 residues before the CDR3 does, leaving the germline J gene to fill in the end. The chain uses TRBV19 and TRBJ2-1; possible D gene TRBD2, 6 bases. V lost 3 bases and J 7 bases, leaving 13 bases between the germline ends. Germline V gene sequence: CDR1 LNHDA, CDR2 SQIVND (reference sequence). CDR3 length: 14 amino acids. The chain's CDR3 is CASSIGRLTNEQFF. The DNA read from the CDR3 is TGTGCCAGTAGTATCGGGAGACTAACGAATGAG.

This clone was detected ten times or more. The DNA ends 3 residues before the CDR3 does, and the rest of the CDR3 is filled in from the germline J gene. The chain is built from TRBV10-3 and TRBJ2-1; TRBD1 might be the D (6 bases). Trimming removed 8 bases from V and 5 bases from J, with 19 bases in between. Germline V lookup: CDR1 ENHRY, CDR2 SYGVKD. CDR3 size: 15 residues. CDR3 DNA (partial): TGTGCCATCGGGAACTACAGGGACCCTCACAATGAG. Translated: CAIGNYRDPHNE. The entire CDR3 is CAIGNYRDPHNEQFF.

This clone was counted many times. Coverage ceases 3 residues before the CDR3 finishes, and the germline J gene fills in the end. This rearrangement joins TRBV5-4 to TRBJ2-7; a possible D gene is TRBD1 (5 bases). Trimming left V 0 bases short and J 0 bases short, with 10 bases between. The germline gives CDR1 SGHNT, CDR2 YYREEE (reference sequence). This CDR3 is built from 15 residues. CDR3: CASSLASGISYEQYF. The part of the CDR3 DNA that was read is TGTGCCAGCAGCTTGGCCTCAGGGATCTCCTACGAG.

In its sample, this clone was seen many times. The observed sequence ends 3 residues before the CDR3 terminus, with the missing tail filled in from the germline J gene. The chain is built from TRBV12-3 or TRBV12-4 and TRBJ2-2, with D maybe TRBD2 (5 bases). Trimming pared 2 bases from V and 0 bases from J, leaving 10 bases between. This CDR3 has 16 residues. Incomplete CDR3 DNA: TGTGCCAGCAGTTTAACACTAGGCGCGAACACCGGGGAG. Its translation: CASSLTLGANTGE. The whole CDR3 is CASSLTLGANTGELFF.

This clone was seen ten or more times. The CDR3 end falls 3 residues outside the read, so it is completed with the germline J gene. The J gene is TRBJ2-3, the V gene TRBV20-1, with a tentative D call TRBD2 (6 bases). Germline V gives CDR1 DFQATT, CDR2 SNEGSKA (reference sequence). The CDR3 length is 16 residues. The V end lost 1 base, the J end lost 5 bases, and 19 bases lay between the germline ends. CDR3 bases read: TGCAGTGCTAGAGCCGGGACTTGGTTTGGGGGAGATACG. Its protein product is CSARAGTWFGGDT. The entire CDR3 sequence reads CSARAGTWFGGDTQYF.

Comments on this clone: The observed sequence ends 3 residues before the CDR3 terminus, with the missing tail filled in from the germline J gene. J is TRBJ2-7 and V is TRBV18, with TRBD2 matching over 15 bases. This CDR3 is built from 16 residues. Germline loops: CDR1 KGHSH, CDR2 LQKENI. J lost 4 bases, V lost 4 bases, and 5 bases had no gene match. CDR3 protein: CASSHRTSGRVYEQYF. The DNA read from the CDR3 is TGTGCCAGCTCACACAGGACTAGCGGGAGGGTTTACGAG.

This clone has a count of ten or more. The CDR3 extends 3 residues past the end of the read, so its final part is completed from the germline J gene. This rearrangement joins TRBV6-2 or TRBV6-3 to TRBJ2-3, with D perhaps matching TRBD2 (6 bases). V dropped 4 bases and J dropped 2 bases, with 13 bases sitting between them. The CDR3 spans 15 residues. Germline values: CDR1 MNHEY, CDR2 SVGEGT. The CDR3 bases that were read are TGTGCCAGCAGTTCGACTAGTATGGCCACAGATACG. Translation: CASSSTSMATDT. The entire CDR3 protein reads CASSSTSMATDTQYF.

This clone was detected ten times or more. The sequenced part of the CDR3 DNA is TGTGCCAGCAGCTCCCCCCAGGGGCCCAAAAACATT. Translating it yields CASSSPQGPKNI. The full CDR3 is CASSSPQGPKNIQYF. This chain links TRBV11-2 with TRBJ2-4; a possible D gene is TRBD1 (6 bases). Read sequence stops 3 residues before the CDR3 end, and the germline J gene provides the missing end. Germline V lookup: CDR1 SGHAT, CDR2 FQNNGV. CDR3 length: 15 residues. The V end lost 4 bases, the J end lost 2 bases, and 12 bases lay between the germline ends.

This clone was counted ten times or more. The CDR3 goes on 3 residues after the read ends, and that part is filled in from the germline J gene. The rearrangement uses TRBV5-1 and TRBJ1-4, with 8 bases that match TRBD1. Per germline, CDR1 SGHRS and CDR2 YFSETQ. The CDR3 extends over 15 amino acids. V was clipped by 1 base and J by 4 bases; unmatched bases: 3. The CDR3 DNA, read in part, is TGCGCCAGCAGCTTGCCGGGACAGGATAATGAAAAA. Translating it yields CASSLPGQDNEK. The whole CDR3 reads CASSLPGQDNEKLFF.

The table lists this clone with a few counts. The read comes to an end 3 residues before the CDR3 does, leaving the germline J gene to fill in the end. V gene TRBV2 combines with J gene TRBJ1-6; 7 positions agree with TRBD1. Germline CDR1 and CDR2: SNHLY and FYNNEI. This CDR3 contains 14 residues. Trimming cost V 6 bases and J 9 bases; bases outside gene matches: 8. CDR3 protein: CASRDETGPSPLHF. The DNA read from the CDR3 is TGTGCCAGCAGAGACGAGACAGGGCCTTCACCC.

This clone was seen many times. The read comes to an end 3 residues before the CDR3 does, leaving the germline J gene to fill in the end. J is TRBJ1-4 and V is TRBV20-1; 8 bases map to TRBD1. V trimming: 3 bases; J trimming: 3 bases; junction bases outside the gene matches: 6. The CDR3 sequence is 15 residues long. The germline V gene has CDR1 DFQATT and CDR2 SNEGSKA (reference sequence). The CDR3 DNA, read in part, is TGCAGTGCTAGGGGGCAGGGGGCCTCTAATGAAAAA. It translates to CSARGQGASNEK. The entire CDR3 sequence reads CSARGQGASNEKLFF.

On this clone: The sequence runs out 3 residues before the end of the CDR3; the remainder is reconstructed from the germline J gene. The chain links TRBV2 to TRBJ1-1; no clear D gene. Deletions cut 8 bases from V and 0 bases from J, with 13 bases between. Per germline, CDR1 SNHLY and CDR2 FYNNEI. This CDR3 region has 14 residues. This CDR3 reads CASHGVSMNTEAFF. CDR3 bases read: TGTGCCAGCCACGGGGTTTCCATGAACACTGAA.

This clone was recorded at least ten times. The read comes to an end 3 residues before the CDR3 does, leaving the germline J gene to fill in the end. V is TRBV10-3 and J is TRBJ2-3; 11 positions agree with TRBD2. The length of the CDR3 is 17 residues. V was clipped by 5 bases and J by 2 bases; unmatched bases: 9. Germline V gene lookup returns CDR1 ENHRY and CDR2 SYGVKD. CDR3 loop: CAISTDLTSGNTDTQYF. Incomplete CDR3 DNA: TGTGCCATCAGTACGGATCTGACTAGCGGGAACACAGATACG.

The table lists this clone with many counts. The read ends 3 residues before the CDR3 terminus; that terminus is restored from the germline J gene. The chain has TRBV29-1 and TRBJ2-2; 12 bases map to TRBD1. Per the germline V gene, CDR1 is SQVTM and CDR2 is ANQGSEA. This CDR3 spans 18 amino acids. J was trimmed by 2 bases and V by 4 bases; bases with no gene match: 11. CDR3 sequence reads: CSVGGTGGPMTNTGELFF. CDR3 DNA (partial): TGCAGCGTTGGAGGGACAGGGGGCCCTATGACTAACACCGGGGAG.

This clone was seen many times. Sequencing ends 3 residues short of the CDR3 end; the germline J gene provides the rest. This chain uses TRBV6-2 or TRBV6-3 with TRBJ1-5; D perhaps matches TRBD1 (6 bases). Germline lookup yields CDR1 MNHEY and CDR2 SVGEGT. V dropped 5 bases and J dropped 0 bases, with 17 bases sitting between them. The CDR3 runs 17 residues. CDR3 sequence: CASSSSGGRNSNQPQHF. The covered CDR3 bases are TGTGCCAGCAGTAGTAGTGGGGGCCGTAATAGCAATCAGCCC.